Given below is one TCR beta chain in context. Its antigen is undetermined. What was sequenced were expressed TCRB transcripts, since all of the isolated RNA had been reverse transcribed. Method: immunoSEQ multiplex PCR; TCRdb's copy keeps in-frame clones and lacks some. The data hold hundreds of thousands of clones, with about an eighth observed a single time. These data originate in a study of beta chain features in type 1 diabetes. Germline assignment: CDR1 GTSNPN and CDR2 SVGIG (reference sequence). V gave up 5 bases and J gave up 3 bases, with 16 bases separating them. The CDR3 runs to 14 residues. Regarding the study as a whole: Among all four CD4+ subsets, Type 1 diabetes patients had TCRB CDR3s that were moderately but significantly shorter. The cDNA sequencing approach could over-represent high-TCR-expressing cells.

This chain links TRBV30 with TRBJ1-2, with a possible D match to TRBD1 (6 bases). The clonotype was recovered from a man younger than 35 with type 1 diabetes. Sequencing was done on a sample of naive CD4+ T cells from blood. This chain's CDR3 is CAWGLATGYYGYTF. The CDR3 DNA sequence: TGTGCCTGGGGTTTAGCTACAGGGTACTATGGCTACACCTTC.